This T cell receptor (beta chain) was captured in a study of T cells in Graves' hyperthyroidism and ophthalmopathy. Background on the study: Prior to any treatment, at the point of initial diagnosis, peripheral blood was collected.

This clonotype was seen only a few times. The antigen is unknown. This CDR3 is built from 15 residues. V lost 3 bases and J lost 7; bases outside the gene matches: 13. CDR1 and CDR2 (germline): DFQATT, SNEGSKA (reference sequence). RNA transcripts were the template for amplifying TCR beta CDR3 regions. When the TCR CDR3 underwent first-round RT-PCR, the HTBI primer set was used. Via MiXCR, TCRdb re-called the multiplex PCR reads, giving one row per CDR3 protein. Seen here are hundreds of thousands of distinct CDR3 sequences, around 16% observed once, and the top ten hold around 3.5%. Study-level points and caveats: With a median lead of roughly 6.8 months before onset, the model predicted ophthalmopathy.

This receptor was identified in a middle-aged woman with Graves' ophthalmopathy. The J gene is TRBJ2-7, the V gene TRBV20-1, with 9 bases aligning to TRBD2. Sequenced: blood. CDR3 sequence reads: CSARGEGLASREQYF. As DNA, the CDR3 is TGCAGTGCTAGGGGGGAGGGACTAGCATCGCGAGAGCAGTACTTC.